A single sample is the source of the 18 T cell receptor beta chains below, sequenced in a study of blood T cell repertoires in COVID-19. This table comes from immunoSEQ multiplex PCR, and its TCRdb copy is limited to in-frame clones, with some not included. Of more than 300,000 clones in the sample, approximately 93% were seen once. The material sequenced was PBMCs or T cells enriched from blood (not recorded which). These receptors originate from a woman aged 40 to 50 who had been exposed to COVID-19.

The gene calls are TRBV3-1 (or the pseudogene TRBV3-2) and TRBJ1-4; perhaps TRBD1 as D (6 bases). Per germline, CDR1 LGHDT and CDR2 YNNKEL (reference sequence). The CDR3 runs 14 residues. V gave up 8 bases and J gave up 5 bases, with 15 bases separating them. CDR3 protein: CASVKSGGNEKLFF. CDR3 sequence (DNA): TGTGCCAGCGTTAAGTCGGGGGGCAATGAAAAACTGTTTTTT.

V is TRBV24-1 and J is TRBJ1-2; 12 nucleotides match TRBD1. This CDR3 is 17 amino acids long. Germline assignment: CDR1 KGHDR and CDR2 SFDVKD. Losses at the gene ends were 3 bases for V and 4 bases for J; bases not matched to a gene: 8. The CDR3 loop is CATSDAGTGGSGYGYTF. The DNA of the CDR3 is TGTGCCACCAGTGATGCTGGGACAGGGGGCAGCGGCTATGGCTACACCTTC.

CDR3 in DNA: TGTGCCAGCAGCACCGGCGCGGAGGTCTCCTACAATGAGCAGTTCTTC. It codes for CASSTGAEVSYNEQFF. The chain links TRBV28 to TRBJ2-1, with a weak D call TRBD2 (5 bases). The ends were cut back, 6 bases at V and 0 bases at J, with 15 bases in the middle. Looked up from germline, CDR1 is MDHEN and CDR2 is SYDVKM. The CDR3 is 16 residues long. The whole variable domain, filled in from reference TRBV28 and TRBJ2-1, reads DVKVTQSSRYLVKRTGEKVFLECVQDMDHENMFWYRQDPGLGLRLIYFSYDVKMKEKGDIPEGYSVSREKKERFSLILESASTNQTSMYLCASSTGAEVSYNEQFFGPGTRLTVL.

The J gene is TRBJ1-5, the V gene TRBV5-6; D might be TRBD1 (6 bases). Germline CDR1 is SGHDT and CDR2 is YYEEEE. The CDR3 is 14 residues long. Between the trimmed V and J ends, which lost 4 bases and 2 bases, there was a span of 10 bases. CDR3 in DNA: TGTGCCAGCAGCCAGGGGTACGGCAATCAGCCCCAGCATTTT. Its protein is CASSQGYGNQPQHF.

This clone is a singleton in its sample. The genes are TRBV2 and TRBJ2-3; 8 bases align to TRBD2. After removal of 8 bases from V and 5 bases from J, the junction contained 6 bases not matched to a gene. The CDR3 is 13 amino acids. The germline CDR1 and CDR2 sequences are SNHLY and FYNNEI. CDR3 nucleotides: TGTGCCAGCCGGTGGCGGGGGGTAGATACGCAGTATTTT. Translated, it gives CASRWRGVDTQYF.

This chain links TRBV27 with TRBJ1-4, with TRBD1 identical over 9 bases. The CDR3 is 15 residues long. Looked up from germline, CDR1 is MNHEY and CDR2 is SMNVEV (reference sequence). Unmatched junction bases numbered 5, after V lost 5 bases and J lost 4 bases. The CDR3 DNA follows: TGTGCCAGCAGTCCACAGGGGGCTGGTAATGAAAAACTGTTTTTT. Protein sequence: CASSPQGAGNEKLFF.

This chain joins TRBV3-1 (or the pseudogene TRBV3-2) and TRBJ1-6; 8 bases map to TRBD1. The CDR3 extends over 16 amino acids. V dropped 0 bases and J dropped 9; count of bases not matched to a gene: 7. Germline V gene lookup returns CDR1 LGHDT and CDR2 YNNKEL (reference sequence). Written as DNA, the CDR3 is TGTGCCAGCAGCCAAGATGCAGGGGGCATGGGTTCACCCCTCCACTTT. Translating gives CASSQDAGGMGSPLHF.

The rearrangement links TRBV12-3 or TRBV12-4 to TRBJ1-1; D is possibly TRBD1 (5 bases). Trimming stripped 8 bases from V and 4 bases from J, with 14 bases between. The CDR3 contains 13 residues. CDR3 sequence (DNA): TGTGCCAGCTCACTCGGGGGAGCCACTGAAGCTTTCTTT. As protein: CASSLGGATEAFF.

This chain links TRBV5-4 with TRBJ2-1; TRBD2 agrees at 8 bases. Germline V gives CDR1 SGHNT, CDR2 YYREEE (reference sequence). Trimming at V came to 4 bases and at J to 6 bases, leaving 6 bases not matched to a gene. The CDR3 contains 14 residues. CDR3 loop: CASSSGGQGNEQFF. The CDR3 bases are TGTGCCAGCAGCAGCGGGGGCCAGGGCAATGAGCAGTTCTTC.

The chain's CDR3 is CASSLAGQGGYTF. The DNA of the CDR3 is TGCGCCAGCAGCTTGGCGGGACAGGGAGGCTACACCTTC. The chain links TRBV5-1 to TRBJ1-2, with 9 bases matching TRBD1. The CDR3 contains 13 residues. Germline-derived CDR1 and CDR2 are SGHRS and YFSETQ. The trim removed 0 bases at V and 8 bases at J, leaving 2 bases unmatched. The full variable domain, its missing parts supplied by reference TRBV5-1 and TRBJ1-2, is KAGVTQTPRYLIKTRGQQVTLSCSPISGHRSVSWYQQTPGQGLQFLFEYFSETQRNKGNFPGRFSGRQFSNSRSEMNVSTLELGDSALYLCASSLAGQGGYTFGSGTRLTVV.

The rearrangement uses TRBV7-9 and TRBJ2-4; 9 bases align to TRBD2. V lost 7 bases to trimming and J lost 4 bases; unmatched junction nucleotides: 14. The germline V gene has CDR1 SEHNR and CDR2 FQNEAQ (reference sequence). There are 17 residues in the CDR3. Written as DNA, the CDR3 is TGTGCCAGCATCCTAACCCCTAGCGGGGCAAGAAAAAACATTCAGTACTTC. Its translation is CASILTPSGARKNIQYF.

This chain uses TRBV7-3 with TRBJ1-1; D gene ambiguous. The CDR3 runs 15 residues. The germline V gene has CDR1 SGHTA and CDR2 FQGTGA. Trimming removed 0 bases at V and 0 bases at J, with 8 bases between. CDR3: CASSLTPVMNTEAFF. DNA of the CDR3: TGTGCCAGCAGCTTAACGCCGGTAATGAACACTGAAGCTTTCTTT.

CDR3 residues: CASSGDRFSNQPQHF. CDR3 DNA sequence: TGTGCCAGCAGTGGGGACAGGTTTAGCAATCAGCCCCAGCATTTT. This chain joins TRBV27 and TRBJ1-5; 8 bases map to TRBD1. Trimming took 5 bases from V and 0 from J; bases not matched to a gene: 3. This CDR3 contains 15 residues. Germline lookup yields CDR1 MNHEY and CDR2 SMNVEV (reference sequence).

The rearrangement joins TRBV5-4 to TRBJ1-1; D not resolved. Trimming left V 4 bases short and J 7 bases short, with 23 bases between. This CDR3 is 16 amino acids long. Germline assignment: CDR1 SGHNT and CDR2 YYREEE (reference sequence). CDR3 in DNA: TGTGCCAGCAGCCACGGAGGTGTGATTGAGGAGGGTGAAGCTTTCTTT. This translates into CASSHGGVIEEGEAFF.

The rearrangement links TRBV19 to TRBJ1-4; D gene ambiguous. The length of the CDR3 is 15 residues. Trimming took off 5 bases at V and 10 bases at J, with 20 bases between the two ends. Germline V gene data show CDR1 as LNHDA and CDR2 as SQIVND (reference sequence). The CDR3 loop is CASSADWVALGKLFF. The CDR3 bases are TGTGCCAGTAGTGCCGACTGGGTCGCGCTGGGAAAACTGTTTTTT.

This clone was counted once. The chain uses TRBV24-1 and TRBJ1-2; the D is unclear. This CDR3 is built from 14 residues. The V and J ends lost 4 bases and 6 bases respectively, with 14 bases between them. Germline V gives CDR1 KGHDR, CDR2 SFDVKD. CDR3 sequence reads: CATSDSGQANGYTF. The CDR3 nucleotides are TGTGCCACCAGTGACTCTGGGCAGGCTAATGGCTACACCTTC.

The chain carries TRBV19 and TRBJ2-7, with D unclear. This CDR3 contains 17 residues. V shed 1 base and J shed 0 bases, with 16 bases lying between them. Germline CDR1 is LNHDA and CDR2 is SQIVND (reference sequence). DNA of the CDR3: TGTGCCAGTAGTATAGGCAAAGAATTCGCGAGCTCCTACGAGCAGTACTTC. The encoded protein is CASSIGKEFASSYEQYF.

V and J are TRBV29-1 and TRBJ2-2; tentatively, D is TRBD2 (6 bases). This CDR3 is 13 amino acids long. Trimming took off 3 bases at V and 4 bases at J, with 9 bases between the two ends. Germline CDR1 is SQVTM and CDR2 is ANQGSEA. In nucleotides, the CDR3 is TGCAGCGTTGATGGGGGGTTCACCGGGGAGCTGTTTTTT. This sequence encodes CSVDGGFTGELFF.